The entry that follows covers one T cell receptor beta chain sequence. The authors used template switching to add a universal primer site and gave cDNA unique molecular identifiers. TCRdb processed the 5' RACE reads anew with MiXCR; each CDR3 protein has one entry. Altogether around 680,000 distinct CDR3 sequences are present, 8.6% being singletons, with the ten largest covering approximately 0.94%. These data originate in a study of identical twins. The sample was also linked to a second study, of yellow fever vaccine responses in identical twins.

The source material was PBMCs. This TCR was sampled from a woman in her late teens or twenties in good health.

CDR3: CASSFFRGNQPQHF. DNA for the CDR3: TGTGCCAGCAGTTTTTTTCGCGGGAATCAGCCCCAGCATTTT. V usage is TRBV28 and J usage is TRBJ1-5, with D unresolved. Trimming took off 3 bases at V and 4 bases at J, with 10 bases between the two ends. The CDR3 contains 14 residues. Germline lookup yields CDR1 MDHEN and CDR2 SYDVKM.